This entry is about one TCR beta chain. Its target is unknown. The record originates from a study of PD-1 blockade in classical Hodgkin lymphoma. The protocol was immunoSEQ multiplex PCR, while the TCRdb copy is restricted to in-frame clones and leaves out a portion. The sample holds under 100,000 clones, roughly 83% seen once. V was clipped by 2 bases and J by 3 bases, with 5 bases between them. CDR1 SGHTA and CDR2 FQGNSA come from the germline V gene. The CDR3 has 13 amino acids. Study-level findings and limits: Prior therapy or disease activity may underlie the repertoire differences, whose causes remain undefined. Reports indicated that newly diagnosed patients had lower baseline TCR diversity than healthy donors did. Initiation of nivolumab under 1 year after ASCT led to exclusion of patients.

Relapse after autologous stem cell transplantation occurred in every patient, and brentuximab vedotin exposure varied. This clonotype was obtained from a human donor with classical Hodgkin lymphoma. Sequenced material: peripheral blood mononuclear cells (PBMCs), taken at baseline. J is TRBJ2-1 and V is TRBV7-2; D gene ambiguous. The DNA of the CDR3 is TGTGCCAGCAGCTTATACAGCTACAATGAGCAGTTCTTC. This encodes CASSLYSYNEQFF.